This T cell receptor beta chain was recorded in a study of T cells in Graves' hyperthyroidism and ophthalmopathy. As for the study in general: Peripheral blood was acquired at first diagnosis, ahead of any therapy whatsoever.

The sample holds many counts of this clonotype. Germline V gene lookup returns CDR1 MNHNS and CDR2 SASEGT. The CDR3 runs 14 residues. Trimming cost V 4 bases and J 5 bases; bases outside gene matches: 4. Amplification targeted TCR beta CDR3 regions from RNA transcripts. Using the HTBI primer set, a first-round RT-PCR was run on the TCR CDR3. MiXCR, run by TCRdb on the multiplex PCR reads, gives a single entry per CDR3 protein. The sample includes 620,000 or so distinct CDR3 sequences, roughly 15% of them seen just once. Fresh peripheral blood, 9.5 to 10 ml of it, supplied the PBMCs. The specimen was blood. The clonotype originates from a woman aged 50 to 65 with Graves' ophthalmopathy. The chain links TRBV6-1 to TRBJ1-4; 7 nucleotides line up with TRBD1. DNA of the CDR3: TGTGCCAGCAGTGCGACAGGGCAGAATGAAAAACTGTTTTTT. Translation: CASSATGQNEKLFF.